The 21 T cell receptor beta chains given below trace back to one sample, sequenced in a study of T cell changes during pregnancy in multiple sclerosis. Some clones are missing from TCRdb's copy, which holds only in-frame ones; the method was immunoSEQ multiplex PCR. This repertoire shows about 55,000 clones, approximately 90% found once; its top ten account for roughly 0.54%. The sample was CD4+ T cells from peripheral blood mononuclear cells, taken in the first trimester of pregnancy. These TCRs come from a female donor with multiple sclerosis, enrolled in a pregnancy study.

This CDR3 reads CASGRDSGTDTQYF. The CDR3 nucleotides are TGTGCCAGCGGCCGGGACTCCGGCACAGATACGCAGTATTTT. This chain uses TRBV9 with TRBJ2-3; possibly TRBD2 for D (6 bases). V lost 7 bases and J 1 base, leaving 13 bases between the germline ends. From germline, CDR1 is SGDLS and CDR2 YYNGEE. The CDR3 length is 14 residues.

The chain combines TRBV6-1 with TRBJ2-2; D is ambiguous. Germline loops: CDR1 MNHNS, CDR2 SASEGT. The CDR3 sequence is 12 residues long. Trimming stripped 5 bases from V and 9 bases from J, with 10 bases between. In DNA, the CDR3 is TGTGCCAGCAGTCGCCTTACATGGGAGCTGTTTTTT. It translates to CASSRLTWELFF.

The rearrangement links TRBV7-2 to TRBJ2-2; maybe TRBD2 (6 bases). Trimming pared 5 bases from V and 1 base from J, leaving 14 bases between. This CDR3 comprises 16 residues. CDR1 and CDR2 from the germline V gene are SGHTA and FQGNSA. CDR3 sequence (DNA): TGTGCCAGCAGCCTTCTTCGGGACTTGAACACCGGGGAGCTGTTTTTT. Translated, it gives CASSLLRDLNTGELFF.

The V and J genes are TRBV15 and TRBJ1-5; TRBD1 aligns across 7 bases. With V trimmed by 5 bases and J by 9 bases, 13 bases remained unmatched. CDR3 length: 15 residues. CDR1 and CDR2 (germline): LNHNV, YYDKDF (reference sequence). The CDR3 loop reads CATSGTTGPVGPQHF. In nucleotides, the CDR3 is TGTGCCACCAGCGGTACGACAGGGCCGGTGGGGCCCCAGCATTTT.

The chain has TRBV6-1 and TRBJ1-2; perhaps TRBD1 as D (6 bases). Trimming shortened V by 3 bases and J by 8 bases, and 13 bases separated the two germline ends. Germline loops: CDR1 MNHNS, CDR2 SASEGT. CDR3 length: 13 residues. The CDR3 protein is CASSENRVLGYTF. The DNA for the CDR3 is TGTGCCAGCAGTGAGAACAGGGTTTTGGGCTACACCTTC.

This chain joins TRBV14 and TRBJ1-2, with a tentative D call TRBD1 (5 bases). This CDR3 comprises 14 residues. Trimming removed 4 bases from V and 4 bases from J, with 13 bases in between. CDR1 and CDR2 from the germline V gene are SGHDN and FVKESK. Here the CDR3 reads CASSPAVGGYGYTF. The DNA of the CDR3 is TGTGCCAGCAGCCCCGCTGTGGGGGGCTATGGCTACACCTTC.

This clone came up a few times. The chain couples TRBV19 to TRBJ1-6; D is unresolved. V lost 3 bases and J 5 bases, leaving 14 bases between the germline ends. Germline CDR1 reads LNHDA; CDR2 reads SQIVND (reference sequence). The CDR3 extends over 16 amino acids. CDR3 coding DNA: TGTGCCAGTAGTATCGAGGTCGGTCGAAATAATTCACCCCTCCACTTT. It codes for CASSIEVGRNNSPLHF.

The V and J genes are TRBV9 and TRBJ2-3; 9 positions match TRBD2. The CDR3 sequence is 16 residues long. J lost 0 bases, V lost 0 bases, and 2 bases had no gene match. CDR1 and CDR2 from the germline V gene are SGDLS and YYNGEE. The DNA for the CDR3 is TGTGCCAGCAGCGTAGGCGGGGGGGCAAGCACAGATACGCAGTATTTT. Protein product: CASSVGGGASTDTQYF.

The chain uses TRBV19 and TRBJ2-3; the match to TRBD2 covers 9 bases. CDR3 size: 15 residues. The germline CDR1 and CDR2 sequences are LNHDA and SQIVND (reference sequence). The J segment lost 2 bases and the V segment lost 5 bases, leaving 5 bases of the junction unmatched. The CDR3 region is CASSLGTSITDTQYF. In DNA form, the CDR3 reads TGTGCCAGTAGTCTGGGGACTAGCATCACAGATACGCAGTATTTT.

The chain links TRBV14 to TRBJ2-1, with a tentative D call TRBD2 (5 bases). CDR3 length equals 16 residues. The germline V and J ends were trimmed by 4 bases and 0 bases, with 13 bases remaining between them. The germline CDR1 and CDR2 sequences are SGHDN and FVKESK. Written as DNA, the CDR3 is TGTGCCAGCAGCCCTGACCTCGGAGGCTCCTACAATGAGCAGTTCTTC. This encodes CASSPDLGGSYNEQFF.

Only one count was recorded for this clone. CDR3 protein: CASSDRGRVEETQYF. CDR3 bases: TGTGCCAGCAGCGACAGGGGGCGGGTTGAAGAGACCCAGTACTTC. J is TRBJ2-5 and V is TRBV6-5, with TRBD1 identical over 10 bases. This CDR3 region has 15 residues. Germline CDR1 and CDR2: MNHEY and SVGAGI. V lost 6 bases, J lost 3 bases, and 7 bases stayed unmatched.

J is TRBJ1-1 and V is TRBV18, with D unresolved. The germline CDR1 and CDR2 sequences are KGHSH and LQKENI. The CDR3 is made up of 14 amino acids. V lost 3 bases and J 1 base, leaving 9 bases between the germline ends. The CDR3 reads CASSPRGENTEAFF. The CDR3 DNA reads as TGTGCCAGCTCACCTCGAGGCGAGAACACTGAAGCTTTCTTT.

For the CDR3, the DNA is TGTGCCAGCAGCTTAGGACAGGGGGCGTACAGAGAGACCCAGTACTTC. Translation: CASSLGQGAYRETQYF. V is TRBV11-3 and J is TRBJ2-5; 10 bases line up with TRBD1. The CDR3 contains 16 residues. Germline V lookup: CDR1 SGHNT, CDR2 YENEEA. Trimming removed 1 base from V and 4 bases from J; junction bases left unmatched: 6.

The J gene is TRBJ1-4, the V gene TRBV4-1; 9 bases match TRBD1. The CDR3 sequence is 16 residues long. Trimming removed 3 bases from V and 0 bases from J; junction bases left unmatched: 2. Per germline, CDR1 MGHRA and CDR2 YSYEKL. The CDR3 DNA reads as TGCGCCAGCAGCCACGGACAGGGGACAACTAATGAAAAACTGTTTTTT. The encoded protein is CASSHGQGTTNEKLFF.

The J gene is TRBJ1-3, the V gene TRBV7-6; 8 bases agree with TRBD1. J was trimmed by 1 base and V by 2 bases; bases with no gene match: 13. Germline V lookup: CDR1 SGHVS, CDR2 FNYEAQ. This CDR3 has 19 amino acids. The CDR3 loop is CASSLISRGQASSGNTIYF. The CDR3 DNA is TGTGCCAGCAGCTTAATTTCCCGGGGACAGGCCTCTTCTGGAAACACCATATATTTT.

The rearrangement links TRBV5-1 to TRBJ1-1; unclear D gene. V lost 0 bases and J lost 8, with 11 bases in between. Per the germline V gene, CDR1 is SGHRS and CDR2 is YFSETQ. The length of the CDR3 is 13 residues. As DNA, the CDR3 is TGCGCCAGCAGCTTGGGCCTTACTTCGGAAGCTTTCTTT. It encodes CASSLGLTSEAFF.

The chain links TRBV7-8 to TRBJ2-3; D remains ambiguous. This CDR3 has 13 amino acids. In germline, CDR1 is SGHVS, CDR2 FQNEAQ. V dropped 2 bases and J dropped 6 bases, with 9 bases sitting between them. This CDR3 reads CASSLLHGDTQYF. CDR3 bases: TGTGCCAGCAGCTTACTCCACGGGGATACGCAGTATTTT.

This chain links TRBV9 with TRBJ2-1; 9 bases fit TRBD2. The CDR3 loop spans 16 amino acids. V dropped 4 bases and J dropped 5; count of bases not matched to a gene: 10. Germline V gene lookup returns CDR1 SGDLS and CDR2 YYNGEE. CDR3 region: CASSPRAVAGDNEQFF. The CDR3 DNA reads as TGTGCCAGCAGCCCAAGAGCCGTAGCGGGAGACAATGAGCAGTTCTTC.

The V and J genes are TRBV4-1 and TRBJ1-1, with a tentative D call TRBD1 (5 bases). Between the trimmed V and J ends, which lost 0 bases and 0 bases, there was a span of 14 bases. The germline gives CDR1 MGHRA, CDR2 YSYEKL. CDR3 size: 17 residues. CDR3 protein: CASSQDKRGGMNTEAFF. CDR3 sequence (DNA): TGCGCCAGCAGCCAAGATAAGCGTGGGGGGATGAACACTGAAGCTTTCTTT.

This chain joins TRBV28 and TRBJ1-6, with D tentatively TRBD1 (5 bases). This CDR3 has 16 residues. With 5 bases removed from V and 3 bases from J, the gap between germline ends came to 14 bases. Germline CDR1 and CDR2: MDHEN and SYDVKM. The CDR3 region is CASSPHRGIYNSPLHF. The CDR3 nucleotides are TGTGCCAGCAGTCCTCATAGGGGTATCTATAATTCACCCCTCCACTTT.

CDR3 nucleotides: TGTGCCAGCTCCACAGGGGTCGCGGTAGAGACCCAGTACTTC. It codes for CASSTGVAVETQYF. The genes are TRBV9 and TRBJ2-5, with TRBD1 identical over 7 bases. Unmatched junction bases numbered 10, after V lost 7 bases and J lost 4 bases. Looked up from germline, CDR1 is SGDLS and CDR2 is YYNGEE. The CDR3 length is 14 residues.